These 4 T cell receptor beta chains were all obtained from the same sample, sequenced in a study of T cell responses to AZD1222 COVID-19 vaccine. Produced via immunoSEQ multiplex PCR; TCRdb's table is partial and in-frame only. The sample holds about 160,000 clones, approximately 88% seen once. The sample consisted of peripheral blood, taken 28 days after the second AZD1222 dose. These receptors all come from an adult who received the AZD1222 COVID-19 vaccine.

This rearrangement joins TRBV7-9 to TRBJ2-3; perhaps TRBD1 as D (6 bases). The V gene lost 6 bases and the J gene lost 2 bases, with 12 bases spanning the gap. CDR1 and CDR2 from the germline V gene are SEHNR and FQNEAQ (reference sequence). This CDR3 has 14 residues. The DNA for the CDR3 is TGTGCCAGCAGTAGACAGGCCCCCACAGATACGCAGTATTTT. Translated, it gives CASSRQAPTDTQYF.

This sequence joins TRBV2 and TRBJ2-7; no definite D call. Trimming stripped 2 bases from V and 1 base from J, with 9 bases between. The CDR3 length is 14 residues. Germline loops: CDR1 SNHLY, CDR2 FYNNEI. CDR3 in amino acids: CASSETPQSYEQYF. CDR3 DNA sequence: TGTGCCAGCAGTGAAACCCCCCAGTCCTACGAGCAGTACTTC.

The chain recombines TRBV19 with TRBJ1-1; perhaps TRBD1 as D (6 bases). Per the germline V gene, CDR1 is LNHDA and CDR2 is SQIVND (reference sequence). V was shortened by 8 bases and J by 2 bases, with 18 bases between the two germline ends. The CDR3 runs to 15 residues. DNA of the CDR3: TGTGCCAGTCGGGAAACAGGGCTGTCTAACACTGAAGCTTTCTTT. Its protein product is CASRETGLSNTEAFF.

The chain combines TRBV29-1 with TRBJ1-1; possibly TRBD1 for D (5 bases). This CDR3 is 13 amino acids long. Germline CDR1 is SQVTM and CDR2 is ANQGSEA. The germline V and J ends were trimmed by 6 bases and 0 bases, with 11 bases remaining between them. The CDR3 sequence: CSVRGQLNTEAFF. The CDR3 bases are TGCAGCGTGCGAGGACAACTGAACACTGAAGCTTTCTTT.